These 23 T cell receptor beta chains were sequenced from one sample in a study of siplizumab effects on memory and regulatory T cells. The data were produced by immunoSEQ multiplex PCR, yet TCRdb's version contains in-frame clones alone and is incomplete. This repertoire shows around 110,000 clones, 94% found once; its top ten account for 1.5% to 2%. Sequencing was carried out using non-Treg CD4+ T cells sorted from blood. The receptors shown here come from a human donor in good health.

The rearrangement uses TRBV29-1 and TRBJ2-7; D unresolved. The V end lost 5 bases, the J end lost 1 base, and 12 bases lay between the germline ends. CDR1 is SQVTM, CDR2 ANQGSEA, per germline. The CDR3 covers 13 residues. CDR3 protein: CSVIIQSSYEQYF. As DNA, the CDR3 is TGCAGCGTTATCATCCAATCTTCCTACGAGCAGTACTTC.

The chain carries TRBV7-9 and TRBJ1-1; 8 nucleotides align to TRBD1. The CDR3 covers 13 residues. Looked up from germline, CDR1 is SEHNR and CDR2 is FQNEAQ (reference sequence). V was pared by 0 bases and J by 12 bases, with 6 bases of the junction left unmatched. The CDR3 reads CASSLAGNRGTFF. The CDR3 DNA follows: TGTGCCAGCAGCTTAGCGGGAAACAGGGGGACTTTCTTT.

This chain joins TRBV19 and TRBJ2-1, with TRBD2 identical over 8 bases. The junction had 12 bases not matched to a gene; V was cut back by 10 bases and J by 7 bases. The CDR3 runs 14 residues. Germline V gene data show CDR1 as LNHDA and CDR2 as SQIVND (reference sequence). The CDR3 DNA follows: TGTGCCACTCAACTCGAGCGGGAGCGGAATGAGCAGTTCTTC. Translated, it gives CATQLERERNEQFF.

This clone was observed once. The rearrangement links TRBV5-1 to TRBJ2-1; 8 nucleotides align to TRBD2. The germline V gene encodes CDR1 SGHRS and CDR2 YFSETQ. This CDR3 comprises 15 residues. Unmatched junction bases numbered 6, after V lost 4 bases and J lost 3 bases. CDR3 nucleotides: TGCGCCAGCAGCCCCCGGGGGGGACACTACAATGAGCAGTTCTTC. It encodes CASSPRGGHYNEQFF.

The chain combines TRBV6-6 with TRBJ1-2, with 9 bases that match TRBD1. CDR3 length equals 15 residues. J gave up 5 bases and V 3 bases, and 7 bases lay outside the gene matches. CDR1 and CDR2 (germline): MNHNY, SVGAGI (reference sequence). CDR3 in amino acids: CASSYSDRGYYGYTF. The CDR3 DNA follows: TGTGCCAGCAGTTATTCGGACAGGGGCTATTATGGCTACACCTTC.

This clone was recorded only once. The V call is TRBV29-1, the J call TRBJ2-1; 7 nucleotides match TRBD1. CDR3 length: 12 residues. V trimming: 4 bases; J trimming: 6 bases; junction bases outside the gene matches: 3. Germline CDR1 and CDR2: SQVTM and ANQGSEA. The CDR3 reads CSVGQGGNEQFF. For the CDR3, the DNA is TGCAGCGTTGGACAGGGTGGCAATGAGCAGTTCTTC.

This rearrangement joins TRBV6-5 to TRBJ2-7, with D possibly being TRBD1 (6 bases). The CDR3 totals 14 residues. Deletions cut 5 bases from V and 2 bases from J, with 13 bases between. The germline gives CDR1 MNHEY, CDR2 SVGAGI. Here the CDR3 reads CASSNRDKAYEQYF. CDR3 in DNA: TGTGCCAGCAGTAACCGGGACAAAGCCTACGAGCAGTACTTC.

This clone was recorded once. The chain is built from TRBV2 and TRBJ1-3, with a possible D match to TRBD1 (6 bases). CDR3 length: 14 amino acids. Germline V lookup: CDR1 SNHLY, CDR2 FYNNEI. V lost 6 bases and J lost 4, with 13 bases in between. The CDR3 DNA sequence: TGTGCCAGCAGGGGGGCGGGGTTCGGAAACACCATATATTTT. Amino acid sequence: CASRGAGFGNTIYF.

On this clone itself: At the DNA level, this CDR3 is encoded by other sequences in the same sample as well. The chain combines TRBV11-3 with TRBJ1-5; 7 positions match TRBD1. This CDR3 has 14 residues. The V segment lost 5 bases and the J segment 5 bases; nucleotides outside the gene matches: 6. Germline V CDR1 and CDR2: SGHNT, YENEEA. CDR3 nucleotide sequence: TGTGCCAGCAGCCCGACAGGGATTGATCAGCCCCAGCATTTT. Amino acids: CASSPTGIDQPQHF.

The J gene is TRBJ2-3, the V gene TRBV4-2; no reliable D call. The CDR3 runs 14 residues. CDR1 is LGHNA, CDR2 YNFKEQ, per germline. Trimming took 3 bases from V and 1 from J, leaving 8 bases between them. The CDR3 region is CASSQVGRTDTQYF. CDR3 nucleotides: TGTGCCAGCAGCCAGGTGGGCCGCACAGATACGCAGTATTTT.

The chain carries TRBV2 and TRBJ2-7; 7 bases line up with TRBD2. Germline V gene sequence: CDR1 SNHLY, CDR2 FYNNEI. This CDR3 spans 15 amino acids. V was clipped by 8 bases and J by 4 bases; unmatched bases: 14. Written as DNA, the CDR3 is TGTGCCAGCCGGATGGGCGGGGGACCACAGTACGAGCAGTACTTC. This encodes CASRMGGGPQYEQYF.

This sequence joins TRBV5-1 and TRBJ2-1, with D maybe TRBD1 (6 bases). This CDR3 region has 15 residues. V was shortened by 6 bases and J by 4 bases, with 17 bases between the two germline ends. The germline gives CDR1 SGHRS, CDR2 YFSETQ. The DNA for the CDR3 is TGCGCCAGCACCCCCCAGGACAGCACTTACAATGAGCAGTTCTTC. It encodes CASTPQDSTYNEQFF.

In its sample, this clone was seen once. This chain connects TRBV6-1 to TRBJ1-6, with D possibly matching TRBD1 (6 bases). Looked up from germline, CDR1 is MNHNS and CDR2 is SASEGT. Deletions cut 0 bases from V and 7 bases from J, with 10 bases between. The CDR3 loop spans 15 amino acids. CDR3 region: CASSEAAGGNSPLHF. In DNA form, the CDR3 reads TGTGCCAGCAGTGAAGCCGCCGGGGGCAATTCACCCCTCCACTTT.

The chain uses TRBV19 and TRBJ1-2; D is unclear. The CDR3 covers 18 residues. Trimming cost V 2 bases and J 5 bases, with 24 bases left between them. Germline CDR1 reads LNHDA; CDR2 reads SQIVND (reference sequence). CDR3: CASSITMPQSLPVYGYTF. CDR3 sequence (DNA): TGTGCCAGTAGTATAACCATGCCCCAGTCGTTACCTGTATATGGCTACACCTTC.

This clone was picked up one time. The V gene is TRBV25-1, the J gene TRBJ1-2; D gene uncertain. CDR1 and CDR2 from the germline V gene are MGHDK and SYGVNS. Trimming shortened V by 5 bases and J by 7 bases, and 20 bases separated the two germline ends. The length of the CDR3 is 15 residues. CDR3: CASSSTGPSLGGYTF. CDR3 in DNA: TGTGCCAGCAGTTCTACCGGGCCGTCCCTCGGTGGCTACACCTTC.

The CDR3 sequence: CASSPGRQGGEKLFF. Here the CDR3 DNA reads TGTGCCAGCAGCCCGGGGCGACAGGGGGGTGAAAAACTGTTTTTT. The chain carries TRBV5-4 and TRBJ1-4, with 9 bases aligning to TRBD1. This CDR3 contains 15 residues. The germline gives CDR1 SGHNT, CDR2 YYREEE (reference sequence). V shed 4 bases and J 7 bases; nucleotides not matched to a gene: 8.

The chain employs TRBV5-6 and TRBJ2-3; TRBD1 agrees at 8 bases. The CDR3 extends over 14 amino acids. The germline gives CDR1 SGHDT, CDR2 YYEEEE. J was trimmed by 1 base and V by 3 bases; bases with no gene match: 1. DNA for the CDR3: TGTGCCAGCAGCTGGGACAGGCGCACAGATACGCAGTATTTT. Translated: CASSWDRRTDTQYF.

CDR3 region: CASSIGVEKTQYF. The CDR3 coding sequence is TGTGCCAGTAGTATAGGAGTAGAAAAGACCCAGTACTTC. The chain uses TRBV19 and TRBJ2-5; D is unresolved. This CDR3 comprises 13 residues. In germline, CDR1 is LNHDA, CDR2 SQIVND (reference sequence). Trimming stripped 1 base from V and 6 bases from J, with 9 bases between. The whole variable domain, remainder taken from reference TRBV19 and TRBJ2-5, is DGGITQSPKYLFRKEGQNVTLSCEQNLNHDAMYWYRQDPGQGLRLIYYSQIVNDFQKGDIAEGYSVSREKKESFPLTVTSAQKNPTAFYLCASSIGVEKTQYFGPGTRLLVL.

This chain links TRBV5-1 with TRBJ2-2, with unresolved D. V gave up 5 bases and J gave up 2 bases, with 7 bases separating them. Per the germline V gene, CDR1 is SGHRS and CDR2 is YFSETQ. The CDR3 runs to 13 residues. CDR3 loop: CASRGGNTGELFF. The CDR3 DNA reads TGCGCCAGCAGAGGCGGAAACACCGGGGAGCTGTTTTTT.

The J gene is TRBJ1-4, the V gene TRBV7-9, with 7 bases aligning to TRBD1. From germline, CDR1 is SEHNR and CDR2 FQNEAQ (reference sequence). The CDR3 spans 12 residues. Trimming removed 5 bases from V and 16 bases from J; junction bases left unmatched: 10. In nucleotides, the CDR3 is TGTGCCAGCAGCACTACAGGGACAGAGGAGTTTTTT. The encoded protein is CASSTTGTEEFF.

The chain recombines TRBV6-1 with TRBJ1-4; possibly TRBD1 for D (6 bases). Per germline, CDR1 MNHNS and CDR2 SASEGT. The CDR3 has 15 residues. Trimming pared 5 bases from V and 7 bases from J, leaving 17 bases between. The CDR3 bases are TGTGCCAGCAGTTCCACACAGGGTAGGGGTGAAAAACTGTTTTTT. Its protein is CASSSTQGRGEKLFF.

The J gene is TRBJ1-2, the V gene TRBV9; weak D call: TRBD1 (6 bases). The germline V gene has CDR1 SGDLS and CDR2 YYNGEE. The CDR3 spans 13 residues. V was clipped by 0 bases and J by 6 bases, with 9 bases between them. In DNA, the CDR3 is TGTGCCAGCAGCGTAGAACAGGGAAATGGCTACACCTTC. Its translation: CASSVEQGNGYTF. Full variable domain (outside the CDR3, taken from reference TRBV9 and TRBJ1-2): DSGVTQTPKHLITATGQRVTLRCSPRSGDLSVYWYQQSLDQGLQFLIQYYNGEERAKGNILERFSAQQFPDLHSELNLSSLELGDSALYFCASSVEQGNGYTFGSGTRLTVV.

The chain employs TRBV2 and TRBJ1-2; tentative D call: TRBD1 (5 bases). Germline CDR1 and CDR2: SNHLY and FYNNEI. Trimming removed 4 bases from V and 3 bases from J, with 12 bases in between. This CDR3 has 14 residues. For the CDR3, the DNA is TGTGCCAGCAGTGCTGGGGGGACTCACTATGGCTACACCTTC. Protein: CASSAGGTHYGYTF.